A single sample is the source of the 21 T cell receptor beta chains below, sequenced in a study of cytomegalovirus exposure and HLA in healthy donors. Primers included in the PCR were 60 Vbeta and 13 Jbeta primers. This table comes from immunoSEQ multiplex PCR, and its TCRdb copy is limited to in-frame clones, with some not included. The sample has 140,000 to 150,000 clones; approximately 80% are singletons. The sample was PBMCs. Receptors were obtained from a male donor in good health and CMV-seronegative.

The V call is TRBV7-9, the J call TRBJ2-5, with D possibly matching TRBD1 (5 bases). Trimming left V 0 bases short and J 1 base short, with 15 bases between. The CDR3 has 17 residues. CDR1 SEHNR and CDR2 FQNEAQ come from the germline V gene (reference sequence). Here the CDR3 DNA reads TGTGCCAGCAGCTTAGCGCAGCAAAAAGGGGCCCAAGAGACCCAGTACTTC. Translating it yields CASSLAQQKGAQETQYF.

The chain uses TRBV7-8 and TRBJ2-1, with 7 bases fitting TRBD2. CDR1 is SGHVS, CDR2 FQNEAQ, per germline. The CDR3 extends over 15 amino acids. The ends lost 5 bases at V and 4 bases at J; junction bases unmatched: 8. CDR3 bases: TGTGCCAGCAGCCCTGGGGAGCGGGGTTACAATGAGCAGTTCTTC. Its protein is CASSPGERGYNEQFF.

A single count supports this clone. The J gene is TRBJ2-5, the V gene TRBV27; D possibly corresponds to TRBD2 (6 bases). The V gene lost 5 bases and the J gene lost 7 bases, with 26 bases spanning the gap. CDR3 length equals 17 residues. The germline V gene has CDR1 MNHEY and CDR2 SMNVEV (reference sequence). The CDR3: CASSLNVPTRYGGTQYF. DNA for the CDR3: TGTGCCAGCAGTCTCAATGTCCCGACTCGTTACGGGGGGACCCAGTACTTC.

This clone was counted between two and nine times. For the CDR3, the DNA is TGTGCCAGCAGTTACTCTATGACTAGGTCGGAGACCCAGTACTTC. This sequence encodes CASSYSMTRSETQYF. The rearrangement joins TRBV6-6 to TRBJ2-5; tentatively, D is TRBD2 (6 bases). This CDR3 contains 15 residues. Germline assignment: CDR1 MNHNY and CDR2 SVGAGI (reference sequence). The V gene lost 0 bases and the J gene lost 5 bases, with 13 bases spanning the gap.

V usage is TRBV2 and J usage is TRBJ2-6; the match to TRBD1 covers 8 bases. CDR3 length: 18 residues. With 6 bases clipped from V and 0 bases from J, the junction kept 10 bases outside the gene matches. Germline CDR1 reads SNHLY; CDR2 reads FYNNEI. In DNA, the CDR3 is TGTGCCAGCAGCGCTGACAGGGGCCTAAGCTCTGGGGCCAACGTCCTGACTTTC. Protein sequence: CASSADRGLSSGANVLTF.

In the case of this clone: Other DNA variants within this sample encode the same CDR3. The genes are TRBV4-3 and TRBJ1-5, with a weak D call TRBD1 (6 bases). The CDR3 is 13 residues long. Trimming took off 0 bases at V and 6 bases at J, with 6 bases between the two ends. CDR1 is LGHNA and CDR2 is YSLEER in the germline V gene. As DNA, the CDR3 is TGCGCCAGCAGCCAAGACAGGGGTCAGCCCCAGCATTTT. Protein product: CASSQDRGQPQHF.

V gene TRBV19 combines with J gene TRBJ2-2; D gene unclear. The CDR3 sequence is 15 residues long. Trimming shortened V by 1 base and J by 4 bases, and 10 bases separated the two germline ends. Germline assignment: CDR1 LNHDA and CDR2 SQIVND (reference sequence). CDR3 sequence: CASSIGRIPTGELFF. The CDR3 DNA reads as TGTGCCAGTAGTATAGGCAGAATCCCCACCGGGGAGCTGTTTTTT. The full variable domain, its missing parts supplied by reference TRBV19 and TRBJ2-2, is DGGITQSPKYLFRKEGQNVTLSCEQNLNHDAMYWYRQDPGQGLRLIYYSQIVNDFQKGDIAEGYSVSREKKESFPLTVTSAQKNPTAFYLCASSIGRIPTGELFFGEGSRLTVL.

The chain has TRBV4-1 and TRBJ2-2; 7 nucleotides match TRBD2. This CDR3 is 15 amino acids long. Germline loops: CDR1 MGHRA, CDR2 YSYEKL. With V trimmed by 4 bases and J by 3 bases, 5 bases remained unmatched. CDR3 DNA: TGCGCCAGCAGCCGGGGCGCGGGAGACACCGGGGAGCTGTTTTTT. Translating gives CASSRGAGDTGELFF.

The chain has TRBV19 and TRBJ1-2; D gene uncertain. CDR3 length: 13 amino acids. Looked up from germline, CDR1 is LNHDA and CDR2 is SQIVND (reference sequence). Deletions cut 7 bases from V and 2 bases from J, with 11 bases between. CDR3 coding DNA: TGTGCCAGTACCCTAGTAACCAACTATGGCTACACCTTC. This codes for CASTLVTNYGYTF.

This chain joins TRBV11-2 and TRBJ1-2; D may be TRBD1 (5 bases). The CDR3 totals 13 residues. Per the germline V gene, CDR1 is SGHAT and CDR2 is FQNNGV. The germline V and J ends were trimmed by 4 bases and 4 bases, with 10 bases remaining between them. The CDR3 nucleotides are TGTGCCAGCAGCTCCCAACAGGTCTATGGCTACACCTTC. Its protein is CASSSQQVYGYTF.

The V gene is TRBV5-1, the J gene TRBJ2-1; D perhaps matches TRBD2 (5 bases). Trimming left V 1 base short and J 0 bases short, with 8 bases between. In germline, CDR1 is SGHRS, CDR2 YFSETQ. The CDR3 extends over 15 amino acids. The CDR3 nucleotides read TGCGCCAGCAGCTTGAGGACTGGCTCCTACAATGAGCAGTTCTTC. This translates into CASSLRTGSYNEQFF. Full variable domain (rest looked up from reference TRBV5-1 and TRBJ2-1): KAGVTQTPRYLIKTRGQQVTLSCSPISGHRSVSWYQQTPGQGLQFLFEYFSETQRNKGNFPGRFSGRQFSNSRSEMNVSTLELGDSALYLCASSLRTGSYNEQFFGPGTRLTVL.

The J gene is TRBJ1-5, the V gene TRBV30; D not resolved. Trimming removed 0 bases from V and 0 bases from J, with 12 bases in between. CDR1 is GTSNPN, CDR2 SVGIG, per germline (reference sequence). The CDR3 covers 16 residues. CDR3 sequence (DNA): TGTGCCTGGAGTGTACTAAACACATATAGCAATCAGCCCCAGCATTTT. As protein: CAWSVLNTYSNQPQHF.

CDR3 amino acids: CASSVGSTSGNTIYF. CDR3 nucleotides: TGTGCCAGCAGCGTAGGTAGCACCTCTGGAAACACCATATATTTT. This chain joins TRBV9 and TRBJ1-3; D not resolved. Germline values: CDR1 SGDLS, CDR2 YYNGEE. The CDR3 runs to 15 residues. The ends were cut back, 0 bases at V and 0 bases at J, with 7 bases in the middle. Together with reference TRBV9 and TRBJ1-3, the CDR3 gives the full variable domain: DSGVTQTPKHLITATGQRVTLRCSPRSGDLSVYWYQQSLDQGLQFLIQYYNGEERAKGNILERFSAQQFPDLHSELNLSSLELGDSALYFCASSVGSTSGNTIYFGEGSWLTVV.

The chain combines TRBV27 with TRBJ2-2, with 10 bases identical to TRBD2. The CDR3 runs to 13 residues. The junction had 3 bases not matched to a gene; V was cut back by 10 bases and J by 4 bases. Germline V gives CDR1 MNHEY, CDR2 SMNVEV (reference sequence). The CDR3 loop reads CATSGSLTGELFF. The CDR3 DNA reads TGTGCCACTAGCGGGAGTCTCACCGGGGAGCTGTTTTTT.

This chain joins TRBV27 and TRBJ1-2; D may be TRBD1 (5 bases). The V and J ends lost 4 bases and 0 bases respectively, with 18 bases between them. This CDR3 spans 17 amino acids. Per the germline V gene, CDR1 is MNHEY and CDR2 is SMNVEV (reference sequence). The CDR3 sequence is CASSSHPLGGANYGYTF. Written as DNA, the CDR3 is TGTGCCAGCAGTTCACACCCCTTGGGGGGGGCTAACTATGGCTACACCTTC.

Here the CDR3 DNA reads TGTGCCAGCAGTTACTCGGACAGAGCTACCTATGGCTACACCTTC. Translating it yields CASSYSDRATYGYTF. This chain joins TRBV6-5 and TRBJ1-2; the D gene is possibly TRBD1 (6 bases). The germline gives CDR1 MNHEY, CDR2 SVGAGI. The V end was cut by 0 bases, the J end by 4 bases, with 12 bases between. The CDR3 contains 15 residues.

As regards this clone: One end of the junction does not line up with germline, which may come from a read error. The chain has TRBV9 and TRBJ2-2, with D tentatively TRBD2 (5 bases). Germline CDR1 is SGDLS and CDR2 is YYNGEE. The length of the CDR3 is 13 residues. The CDR3 DNA reads TGTGCCAGCAGCATGCAGAACACCGGGGAGCCGTTTTTT. This translates into CASSMQNTGEPFF.

J is TRBJ2-1 and V is TRBV2; D call uncertain. The V end was cut by 4 bases, the J end by 4 bases, with 2 bases between. Germline-derived CDR1 and CDR2 are SNHLY and FYNNEI. This CDR3 comprises 11 residues. This CDR3 is CASSAYNEQFF. CDR3 in DNA: TGTGCCAGCAGTGCGTACAATGAGCAGTTCTTC.

The rearrangement joins TRBV28 to TRBJ2-5; TRBD2 matches at 8 bases. This CDR3 is built from 17 residues. CDR1 and CDR2 from the germline V gene are MDHEN and SYDVKM. V shed 6 bases and J 1 base; nucleotides not matched to a gene: 13. CDR3 sequence: CASSLRGRGGTQETQYF. The CDR3 DNA is TGTGCCAGCAGCCTAAGGGGCCGGGGGGGGACCCAAGAGACCCAGTACTTC.

V usage is TRBV5-8 and J usage is TRBJ1-6; TRBD1 matches 8 bases. Trimming at V came to 2 bases and at J to 3 bases, leaving 10 bases not matched to a gene. The CDR3 is 18 amino acids. Germline CDR1 is SGHTS and CDR2 is YDEGEE. The DNA for the CDR3 is TGTGCCAGCAGCTTAATCTACAGGGGGGAAAACTATAATTCACCCCTCCACTTT. Protein: CASSLIYRGENYNSPLHF.

This rearrangement joins TRBV6-5 to TRBJ1-2; D is possibly TRBD1 (5 bases). Germline V CDR1 and CDR2: MNHEY, SVGAGI. This CDR3 is built from 15 residues. The V gene lost 2 bases and the J gene lost 5 bases, with 15 bases spanning the gap. CDR3 sequence reads: CASSYGADSLYGYTF. The CDR3 coding sequence is TGTGCCAGCAGTTACGGGGCAGATTCCCTATATGGCTACACCTTC.